This is a list of T cell receptor beta chains from one sample in a study of cytotoxic CD8 clonotypes in ibrutinib-treated CLL. Here immunoSEQ multiplex PCR was the method, and the copy in TCRdb shows in-frame clones only, minus some. The profile shows 130,000 or so clones, around 85% of them singletons. The specimen comprised PBMCs, sampled after 24 months of ibrutinib treatment. The receptor set was obtained from a human donor with chronic lymphocytic leukemia. The CDR3 runs from the conserved cysteine through the conserved F or W.

TRBJ1-6 | TRBV7-9 | CASSQGLLNSPLHF
TRBJ2-3 | TRBV7-9 | CASSPGGRTRTDTQYF
TRBJ2-4 | TRBV4-3 | CASSQELAGGNIQYF
TRBJ2-3 | TRBV12-5 | CASGLPPGDTQYF
TRBJ2-1 | TRBV7-3 | CASSLDRGGYNEQFF
TRBJ2-3 | TRBV5-1 | CASNLGSLRDTQYF
TRBJ2-7 | TRBV18 | CASSGDVSYEQYF
TRBJ2-1 | TRBV6-6 | CASSNSRTSGGGYQFF
TRBJ2-5 | TRBV15 | CATSRGTGSEETQYF
TRBJ1-5 | TRBV19 | CATRDRGKNQPQHF
TRBJ2-7 | TRBV30 | CAWTGRAEQYF
TRBJ2-7 | TRBV29-1 | CSVIPIGATYEQYF
TRBJ1-5 | TRBV6-8 | CASNLSRNQPQHF
TRBJ2-1 | TRBV6-5 | CASSFSGRALNEQFF
TRBJ2-2 | TRBV5-1 | CASSEGSGAIGPGELFF
TRBJ1-1 | TRBV7-9 | CASSFGLTGTEAFF
TRBJ1-2 | TRBV7-2 | CASSPFGGNYGYTF
TRBJ1-1 | TRBV28 | CAIRGQGFSEAFF
TRBJ1-6 | TRBV5-1 | CASSMDRPDNSPLHF
TRBJ1-2 | TRBV5-1 | CASSTQGLSGYTF
TRBJ1-2 | TRBV5-1 | CASSLAPGPGYGYTF
TRBJ2-7 | TRBV30 | CAWSRQGDEQYF
TRBJ1-4 | TRBV27 | CASSRRSLQGARGTATNEKLFF
TRBJ2-1 | TRBV2 | CASRRGLAGGHEQFF
TRBJ2-5 | TRBV7-2 | CASSARGETQYF
TRBJ1-2 | TRBV10-2 | CASSESRDSVLRQGYTF
TRBJ2-1 | TRBV9 | CASSAGASTYNEQFF
TRBJ1-6 | TRBV2 | CADGAAGKNSPLHF
TRBJ1-5 | TRBV12-5 | CASAREKPQHF
TRBJ2-6 | TRBV4-2 | CASSLGGAGANVLTF
TRBJ1-5 | TRBV7-2 | CASSFEGLGNQPQHF
TRBJ1-1 | TRBV12-5 | CASGYKTGGTTEAFF
TRBJ1-2 | TRBV28 | CASNKRDRVGISGYTF
TRBJ1-5 | TRBV5-1 | CASSPGVESNQPQHF
TRBJ2-7 | TRBV28 | CASSLGGYEQYF
TRBJ1-2 | TRBV4-1 | CASSQRTGGTYGYTF
TRBJ2-7 | TRBV5-1 | CASSLSSGGPYEQYF
TRBJ1-2 | TRBV28 | CAIRNGDSLYGYTF
TRBJ2-7 | TRBV5-1 | CASSLALGSRSYEQYF
TRBJ1-2 | TRBV30 | CAWTGWGIIPNYGYTF
TRBJ1-2 | TRBV21-1 | CASSKRAGRGYTF
TRBJ2-7 | TRBV5-6 | CASRLAGGTYEQYF
TRBJ2-7 | TRBV6-1 | CASSEGTGGEQYF
TRBJ2-1 | TRBV4-3 | CASSQEAGGPNEQFF
TRBJ1-5 | TRBV6-1 | CASSPTGGAGQPQHF
TRBJ2-1 | TRBV14 | CASSQVYRDFYNEQFF
TRBJ2-5 | TRBV28 | CASSLSGGRGRETQYF
TRBJ1-5 | TRBV28 | CASSRSQPQHF
TRBJ1-3 | TRBV9 | CASSPQTGKSGNTIYF
TRBJ1-6 | TRBV7-9 | CASSWGRGSNSPLHF
TRBJ2-7 | TRBV6-6 | CASSYPPWGIYEQYF
TRBJ1-1 | TRBV2 | CASSGPGQGSEAFF
TRBJ1-2 | TRBV6-5 | CASSYGDRGGYTF
TRBJ2-1 | TRBV7-9 | CASSLAGGNEQFF
TRBJ1-4 | TRBV7-2 | CASSLEIDEKLFF
TRBJ1-2 | TRBV6-4 | CASSDGRTGTYGYTF
TRBJ2-2 | TRBV4-3 | CASSQGQRRGTGELFF
TRBJ2-4 | TRBV7-6 | CASSLGQGPHIQYF
TRBJ1-5 | TRBV2 | CASSEVGGMAGTVF